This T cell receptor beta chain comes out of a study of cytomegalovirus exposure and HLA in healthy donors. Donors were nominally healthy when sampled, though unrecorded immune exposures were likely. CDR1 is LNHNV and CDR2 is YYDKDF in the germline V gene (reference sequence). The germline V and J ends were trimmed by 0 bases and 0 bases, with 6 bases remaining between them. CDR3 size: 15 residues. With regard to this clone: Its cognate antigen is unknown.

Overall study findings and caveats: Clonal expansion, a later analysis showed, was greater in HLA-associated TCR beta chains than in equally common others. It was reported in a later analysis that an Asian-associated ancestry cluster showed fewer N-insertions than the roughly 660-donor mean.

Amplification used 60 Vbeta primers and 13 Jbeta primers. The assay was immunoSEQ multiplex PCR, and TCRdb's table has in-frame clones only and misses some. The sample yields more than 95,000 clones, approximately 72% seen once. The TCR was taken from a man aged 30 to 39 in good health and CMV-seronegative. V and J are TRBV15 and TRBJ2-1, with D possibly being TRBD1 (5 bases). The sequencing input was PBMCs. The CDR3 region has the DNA TGTGCCACCAGCAGAGATAGGGGCTCCTACAATGAGCAGTTCTTC. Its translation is CATSRDRGSYNEQFF.